Below are 10 T cell receptor beta chains sequenced from a single sample in a study of molecular identifiers for immune sequencing clone quantification. TCRdb re-analysed the PCR reads in MiXCR, keeping a single row per CDR3 protein. The sample consists of 70,000 to 90,000 distinct CDR3 sequences, 21% of them appearing once. The material sequenced was naive CD8+ T cells from blood, with Jurkat cell RNA spiked in. Sample subset: FACS-sorted CD8+CD4-CCR7+CD45RA+ naive T cells. These receptors were obtained from a human donor in good health. Some libraries in this study had Jurkat cell RNA spiked in.

About this clonotype: A much larger clone differs from this one at a single base, so this may be a read error. V gene TRBV7-8 combines with J gene TRBJ1-1; TRBD1 aligns across 8 bases. The J segment lost 4 bases and the V segment lost 5 bases, leaving 12 bases of the junction unmatched. Germline V gene data show CDR1 as SGHVS and CDR2 as FQNEAQ. The CDR3 runs to 16 residues. This chain's CDR3 is CASSRRTGFDGTEAFF. In DNA, the CDR3 is TGTGCCAGCAGCCGAAGGACAGGGTTTGATGGCACTGAAGCTTTCTTT.

The chain has TRBV27 and TRBJ2-7; TRBD2 matches 11 bases. The CDR3 has 14 amino acids. V dropped 4 bases and J dropped 3; count of bases not matched to a gene: 2. Germline values: CDR1 MNHEY, CDR2 SMNVEV (reference sequence). This chain's CDR3 is CASSSSGGYYEQYF. The CDR3 DNA follows: TGTGCCAGCAGTTCTAGCGGGGGGTACTACGAGCAGTACTTC.

This clonotype was observed many times. The CDR3 region has the DNA TGTGCCAGCAGAAAAGGGGGCATCGACGAGCAGTACTTC. Translated: CASRKGGIDEQYF. The chain employs TRBV7-9 and TRBJ2-7; TRBD1 agrees at 7 bases. In germline, CDR1 is SEHNR, CDR2 FQNEAQ (reference sequence). Trimming removed 6 bases from V and 5 bases from J; junction bases left unmatched: 7. The CDR3 totals 13 residues.

The table lists this clonotype with many counts. CDR3 sequence (DNA): TGTGCCAGCAGCCCGACAGGGTGGGGTTCACCCCTCCACTTT. It yields the protein CASSPTGWGSPLHF. The J gene is TRBJ1-6, the V gene TRBV7-9; TRBD1 matches at 7 bases. Germline V gene data show CDR1 as SEHNR and CDR2 as FQNEAQ (reference sequence). The CDR3 has 14 residues. V was clipped by 5 bases and J by 9 bases; unmatched bases: 7.

This clonotype has a count of ten or more. CDR3 sequence: CAWSGGSGANVLTF. The CDR3 DNA is TGTGCCTGGAGTGGGGGCTCTGGGGCCAACGTCCTGACTTTC. This chain links TRBV30 with TRBJ2-6, with unresolved D. V lost 1 base and J lost 0, with 4 bases in between. Germline values: CDR1 GTSNPN, CDR2 SVGIG (reference sequence). This CDR3 is 14 amino acids long.

This clonotype appeared many times. The chain employs TRBV29-1 and TRBJ2-3; D might be TRBD2 (5 bases). The length of the CDR3 is 17 residues. Deletions cut 0 bases from V and 0 bases from J, with 16 bases between. Per germline, CDR1 SQVTM and CDR2 ANQGSEA. The CDR3 here is CSVEDRGRPTSTDTQYF. The CDR3 bases are TGCAGCGTTGAAGATCGAGGGCGACCTACTAGCACAGATACGCAGTATTTT.

This chain uses TRBV11-2 with TRBJ2-7; D remains ambiguous. V was clipped by 5 bases and J by 6 bases, with 17 bases between them. This CDR3 is built from 14 residues. Germline V gene data show CDR1 as SGHAT and CDR2 as FQNNGV. The CDR3: CASSPENLSCEQYF. In DNA, the CDR3 is TGTGCCAGCAGCCCAGAAAACTTGAGCTGCGAGCAGTACTTC.

V is TRBV5-1 and J is TRBJ2-1; D perhaps matches TRBD1 (6 bases). The ends were cut back, 3 bases at V and 12 bases at J, with 16 bases in the middle. This CDR3 spans 13 amino acids. The germline V gene has CDR1 SGHRS and CDR2 YFSETQ. For the CDR3, the DNA is TGCGCCAGCAGCTGGAACCGGGACAACGGGCAGTTCTTC. Translation: CASSWNRDNGQFF. The full variable domain, completed using reference TRBV5-1 and TRBJ2-1, is KAGVTQTPRYLIKTRGQQVTLSCSPISGHRSVSWYQQTPGQGLQFLFEYFSETQRNKGNFPGRFSGRQFSNSRSEMNVSTLELGDSALYLCASSWNRDNGQFFGPGTRLTVL.

In the case of this clonotype: The junction shows a germline mismatch at one end, possibly a read error. The rearrangement links TRBV9 to TRBJ2-5; D is unclear. The V gene's germline CDR1 is SGDLS and CDR2 YYNGEE. The CDR3 has 16 residues. The CDR3 spells CASSATQASGQETQCF. DNA for the CDR3: TGTGCCAGCAGCGCAACGCAGGCCAGTGGGCAAGAGACCCAGTGCTTC.

Comments on this clonotype: With a much larger clone just one base away, this may be a read error. This chain joins TRBV28 and TRBJ2-7; D uncertain. Germline loops: CDR1 MDHEN, CDR2 SYDVKM. The CDR3 sequence is 14 residues long. The DNA for the CDR3 is TGTGCCAGCAGCTCTCGGAATAAAGCCTACGAGCGGTACTTC. It translates to CASSSRNKAYERYF.